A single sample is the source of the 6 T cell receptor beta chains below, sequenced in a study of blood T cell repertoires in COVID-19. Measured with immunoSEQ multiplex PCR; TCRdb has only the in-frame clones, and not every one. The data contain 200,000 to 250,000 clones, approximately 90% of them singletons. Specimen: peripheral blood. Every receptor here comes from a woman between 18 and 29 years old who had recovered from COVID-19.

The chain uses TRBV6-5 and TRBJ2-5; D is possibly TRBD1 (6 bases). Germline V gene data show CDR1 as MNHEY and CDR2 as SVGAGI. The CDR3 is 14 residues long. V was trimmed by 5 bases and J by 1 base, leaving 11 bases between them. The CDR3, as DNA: TGTGCCAGCAGTCGTCAGGGGTTCCAAGAGACCCAGTACTTC. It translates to CASSRQGFQETQYF.

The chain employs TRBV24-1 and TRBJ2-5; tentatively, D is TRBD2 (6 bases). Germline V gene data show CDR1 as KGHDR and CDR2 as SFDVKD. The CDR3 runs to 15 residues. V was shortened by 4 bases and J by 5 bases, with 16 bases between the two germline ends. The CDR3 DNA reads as TGTGCCACCAGTGACCGCGTGGGGGGTAGGGAGACCCAGTACTTC. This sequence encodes CATSDRVGGRETQYF.

CDR3 bases: TGTGCCAGCAGCTTAGCCGCCATAGAGGGACAGATTAATTCACCCCTCCACTTT. Translated: CASSLAAIEGQINSPLHF. This chain connects TRBV7-9 to TRBJ1-6; 7 nucleotides line up with TRBD1. The trim removed 0 bases at V and 6 bases at J, leaving 11 bases unmatched. The germline V gene encodes CDR1 SEHNR and CDR2 FQNEAQ (reference sequence). There are 18 residues in the CDR3.

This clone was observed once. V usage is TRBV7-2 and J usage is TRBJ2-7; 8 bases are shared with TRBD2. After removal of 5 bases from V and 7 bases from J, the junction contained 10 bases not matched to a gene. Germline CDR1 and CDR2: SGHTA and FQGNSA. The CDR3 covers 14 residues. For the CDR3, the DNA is TGTGCCAGCAGCAGAGCGGGAGTAGGAGAGGAGCAGTACTTC. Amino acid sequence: CASSRAGVGEEQYF.

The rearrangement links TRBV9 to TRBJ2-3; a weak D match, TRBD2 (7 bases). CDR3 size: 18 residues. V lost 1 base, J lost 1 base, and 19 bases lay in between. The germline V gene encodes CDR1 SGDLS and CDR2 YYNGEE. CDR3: CASSVQGPERDRTDTQYF. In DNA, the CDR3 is TGTGCCAGCAGCGTACAGGGGCCGGAGCGGGACCGCACAGATACGCAGTATTTT.

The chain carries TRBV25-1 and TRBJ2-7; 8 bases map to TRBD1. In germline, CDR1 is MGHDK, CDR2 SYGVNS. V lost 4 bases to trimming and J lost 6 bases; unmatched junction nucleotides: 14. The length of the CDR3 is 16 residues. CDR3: CASSGAGGASRFEQYF. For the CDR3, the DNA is TGTGCCAGCAGTGGGGCAGGGGGCGCGTCTCGTTTCGAGCAGTACTTC.